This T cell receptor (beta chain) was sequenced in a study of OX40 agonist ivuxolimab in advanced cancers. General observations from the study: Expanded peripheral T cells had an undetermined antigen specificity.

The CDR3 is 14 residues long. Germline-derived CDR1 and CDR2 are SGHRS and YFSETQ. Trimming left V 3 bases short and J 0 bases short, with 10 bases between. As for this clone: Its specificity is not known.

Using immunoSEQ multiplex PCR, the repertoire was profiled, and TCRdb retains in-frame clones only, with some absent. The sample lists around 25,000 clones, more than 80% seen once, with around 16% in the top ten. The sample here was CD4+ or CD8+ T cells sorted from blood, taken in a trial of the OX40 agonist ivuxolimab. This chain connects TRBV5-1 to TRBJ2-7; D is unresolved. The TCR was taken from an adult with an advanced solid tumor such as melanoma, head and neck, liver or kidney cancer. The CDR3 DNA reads TGCGCCAGCAGCTCAGACTTGAACTCCTACGAGCAGTACTTC. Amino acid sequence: CASSSDLNSYEQYF. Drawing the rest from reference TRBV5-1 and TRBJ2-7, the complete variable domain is KAGVTQTPRYLIKTRGQQVTLSCSPISGHRSVSWYQQTPGQGLQFLFEYFSETQRNKGNFPGRFSGRQFSNSRSEMNVSTLELGDSALYLCASSSDLNSYEQYFGPGTRLTVT.